The clone carrying this TCR beta chain was seen just once. Its antigen is not identified. This entry comes from a study of cytomegalovirus exposure and HLA in healthy donors. Findings of the study overall: The investigators catalogued 150 to 200 TCR beta chains as cytomegalovirus-associated.

This CDR3 comprises 14 residues. The germline CDR1 and CDR2 sequences are ENHRY and SYGVKD. V gave up 4 bases and J gave up 2 bases, with 12 bases separating them. The PCR ran on 60 Vbeta and 13 Jbeta primers. The protocol was immunoSEQ multiplex PCR, while the TCRdb copy is restricted to in-frame clones and leaves out a portion. This sample has about 120,000 clones, with 60% to 80% found just once. The chain uses TRBV10-3 and TRBJ2-7, with D maybe TRBD2 (5 bases). The sequencing sample was made of PBMCs. The sequence came from a female donor in good health and CMV-seronegative. The CDR3 coding sequence is TGTGCCATCAGTGGACCCGGGAACGCCTACGAGCAGTACTTC. This gives the protein CAISGPGNAYEQYF.